This entry is about one TCR beta chain. Its recognized antigen is unknown. Base-call qualities are not available, and no considerably larger clone is one nucleotide away. From a lookup of the germline V gene, CDR1 and CDR2 are SGDLS and YYNGEE. Counted from cysteine to phenylalanine, this CDR3 has 14 amino acids. Only CDR3 DNA is held: 42 bases, read in frame from base 1. Cut back by 0 bases and 5 bases, the V and J ends lie 11 bases apart. These data are taken from a study of blood T cell repertoires in COVID-19 (dated by TCRdb to 2018 to 2020). For the wider study: Collaborator samples came from the United States, Italy and Spain and covered acute and convalescent phases of COVID-19. The material from the prospective study consisted of cDNA or gDNA derived from T cells, B-cell-depleted T cells, or PBMCs. The repertoires were released in a freely available public database intended as a resource for research on the immune response to SARS-CoV-2. Where HLA class I and class II types were available, the types were taken from metadata supplied by the sample provider, not from assay-based typing. The samples were drawn from two sources: the first 160 participants of the ongoing ImmuneRACE study, and some 1,300 subjects contributed by 6 global collaborators. Subjects who had been exposed to COVID-19, were actively infected with it, or had recovered from it provided the deeply sampled blood TCRbeta repertoires that made up the dataset. A de-identified subject ID, COVID-19 status, age in years and sex were almost always included in the sample metadata. Summary of the overall study and its limitations: The quantity of clinical and demographic metadata differed by source and by participant and was supplied without curation.

Collaborating institutions collected whole blood in K2EDTA tubes following their own protocols. Collaborator samples were shipped for TCRbeta analysis as frozen whole blood, isolated PBMCs, or DNA extracted from either sample type. TCRbeta CDR3 regions were amplified from genomic DNA by means of the immunoSEQ Assay, a bias-controlled multiplex PCR. As for the original processing: The number of nucleated cells in each sample was estimated from the amplification of reference gene primers within the assay. To quantify the absolute abundance of each unique TCRbeta CDR3 rearrangement, sequence reads were collapsed and filtered. For each sample, productive Simpson clonality was calculated as the square root of Simpson's diversity index over productive rearrangements. Sourced from immuneACCESS, this table was stored by TCRdb with only in-frame sequences that have V and J called. A share of the clones is absent; for the studies checked, an unresolved V gene accounts for under half, and the remainder has no known explanation. D and trimming were read from the DNA, whereas the V and J calls and clone size are those reported in that table. This sample is represented by 110,000 or so clones; more than 75% of them were singletons. In total, the top ten clones hold 3.9% of the sample.

Sequences were obtained from peripheral blood. This chain joins TRBV9 to TRBJ2-5, with TRBD2 perhaps the D gene, on 6 matching bases. The receptor was isolated from a man aged 55-75 years with acute or convalescent COVID-19. CDR3 protein: CASSVDGSAETQYF. In nucleotide form, the sequence is TGTGCCAGCAGCGTAGACGGGAGCGCCGAGACCCAGTACTTC. Extended through the reference TRBV9 and TRBJ2-5 proteins, this CDR3 yields the full variable domain: DSGVTQTPKHLITATGQRVTLRCSPRSGDLSVYWYQQSLDQGLQFLIQYYNGEERAKGNILERFSAQQFPDLHSELNLSSLELGDSALYFCASSVDGSAETQYFGPGTRLLVL.